This entry lists 15 T cell receptor beta chains sequenced from one sample in a study of control samples from healthy donors and cancer patients. The assay was immunoSEQ multiplex PCR, and TCRdb's table has in-frame clones only and misses some. Among around 90,000 clones listed, around four fifths were seen once. Sequenced: blood. The receptors derive from a man aged 25-45 years in good health.

This rearrangement joins TRBV3-1 (or the pseudogene TRBV3-2) to TRBJ1-2; no definite D call. Looked up from germline, CDR1 is LGHDT and CDR2 is YNNKEL (reference sequence). Trimming removed 4 bases at V and 2 bases at J, with 11 bases between. The CDR3 runs 14 residues. The CDR3 DNA reads TGTGCCAGCAGCCCTTCCGGGTCCAACTATGGCTACACCTTC. Amino acid sequence: CASSPSGSNYGYTF.

The gene calls are TRBV6-5 and TRBJ2-3; possible D gene TRBD1, 6 bases. This CDR3 comprises 13 residues. V shed 7 bases and J shed 6 bases, with 14 bases lying between them. Looked up from germline, CDR1 is MNHEY and CDR2 is SVGAGI. The CDR3 DNA follows: TGTGCCAGCAACCCCAGGGGACCGGATACGCAGTATTTT. It encodes CASNPRGPDTQYF.

The chain has TRBV12-5 and TRBJ1-1; 9 bases map to TRBD1. CDR1 and CDR2 (germline): LGHNT, FRNRAP. The J segment lost 11 bases and the V segment lost 0 bases, leaving 4 bases of the junction unmatched. This CDR3 is 13 amino acids long. Here the CDR3 DNA reads TGTGCTAGTGGTTTGGTACAGGGGGCTGGGGCTTTCTTT. Translation: CASGLVQGAGAFF.

This chain links TRBV6-5 with TRBJ2-7; tentatively, D is TRBD2 (5 bases). Germline V CDR1 and CDR2: MNHEY, SVGAGI. This CDR3 region has 16 residues. V lost 1 base and J 3 bases, leaving 16 bases between the germline ends. The CDR3 region is CASSYFPGLDYYEQYF. The CDR3 bases are TGTGCCAGCAGTTACTTTCCGGGCCTAGACTACTACGAGCAGTACTTC.

In this sample, this clone turned up a few times. The V and J genes are TRBV30 and TRBJ1-2, with no clear D. The CDR3 runs 14 residues. Trimming cost V 2 bases and J 8 bases, with 18 bases left between them. Germline lookup yields CDR1 GTSNPN and CDR2 SVGIG (reference sequence). DNA for the CDR3: TGTGCCTGGAGTCCTACTACTCTCCTTGGGGGCTACACCTTC. Translating gives CAWSPTTLLGGYTF. Using reference TRBV30 and TRBJ1-2 for the parts outside the CDR3, the full variable domain is SQTIHQWPATLVQPVGSPLSLECTVEGTSNPNLYWYRQAAGRGLQLLFYSVGIGQISSEVPQNLSASRPQDRQFILSSKKLLLSDSGFYLCAWSPTTLLGGYTFGSGTRLTVV.

J is TRBJ2-7 and V is TRBV30, with no clear D. The V and J ends lost 4 bases and 0 bases respectively, with 13 bases between them. Germline assignment: CDR1 GTSNPN and CDR2 SVGIG (reference sequence). The CDR3 runs to 14 residues. In DNA, the CDR3 is TGTGCCTGGACCCCCCACCCGAGCTCCTACGAGCAGTACTTC. It translates to CAWTPHPSSYEQYF.

The gene calls are TRBV6-5 and TRBJ1-1; D uncertain. Germline values: CDR1 MNHEY, CDR2 SVGAGI. The V end lost 6 bases, the J end lost 2 bases, and 4 bases lay between the germline ends. The CDR3 length is 11 residues. Written as DNA, the CDR3 is TGTGCCAGCAGGGCCAACACTGAAGCTTTCTTT. This translates into CASRANTEAFF.

This chain links TRBV29-1 with TRBJ2-5, with D possibly being TRBD1 or TRBD2 (6 bases each). V lost 7 bases, J lost 4 bases, and 16 bases lay in between. The germline CDR1 and CDR2 sequences are SQVTM and ANQGSEA. The CDR3 spans 13 residues. This chain's CDR3 is CSGQGRSRETQYF. CDR3 coding DNA: TGCAGCGGCCAGGGGAGGTCGAGAGAGACCCAGTACTTC.

The chain has TRBV10-3 and TRBJ1-2; perhaps TRBD1 as D (5 bases). Looked up from germline, CDR1 is ENHRY and CDR2 is SYGVKD. This CDR3 spans 13 amino acids. Trimming took 8 bases from V and 1 from J, leaving 11 bases between them. CDR3 DNA sequence: TGTGCCATCCAAGACAGAGTTAACTATGGCTACACCTTC. Protein sequence: CAIQDRVNYGYTF.

This sequence joins TRBV5-4 and TRBJ1-1; possible D gene TRBD1, 6 bases. There are 14 residues in the CDR3. The germline V gene encodes CDR1 SGHNT and CDR2 YYREEE (reference sequence). The V end was cut by 3 bases, the J end by 3 bases, with 12 bases between. CDR3 nucleotides: TGTGCCAGCAGCTATGCAGGGGTGGACACTGAAGCTTTCTTT. This encodes CASSYAGVDTEAFF.

The count of this clone is one. The J gene is TRBJ2-1, the V gene TRBV7-9, with 8 bases fitting TRBD2. V gave up 5 bases and J gave up 3 bases; unmatched junction bases: 6. CDR1 is SEHNR, CDR2 FQNEAQ, per germline (reference sequence). The CDR3 is made up of 15 amino acids. The DNA of the CDR3 is TGTGCCAGCAGCAGCGGGACTAGTATCTACAATGAGCAGTTCTTC. Its translation: CASSSGTSIYNEQFF.

This chain joins TRBV5-1 and TRBJ2-7; D unresolved. This CDR3 comprises 16 residues. V gave up 4 bases and J gave up 5 bases, with 22 bases separating them. Germline CDR1 and CDR2: SGHRS and YFSETQ. CDR3 protein: CASSPASAGVLNEQYF. CDR3 sequence (DNA): TGCGCCAGCAGCCCCGCGAGCGCAGGCGTTCTGAACGAGCAGTACTTC.

The rearrangement joins TRBV28 to TRBJ1-2; D may be TRBD1 (5 bases). V lost 8 bases, J lost 5 bases, and 24 bases lay in between. The CDR3 contains 16 residues. Germline loops: CDR1 MDHEN, CDR2 SYDVKM. CDR3 region: CASRSLGEHFLYGYTF. CDR3 bases: TGTGCCAGCCGGTCATTGGGGGAGCACTTTTTATATGGCTACACCTTC.

The V and J genes are TRBV19 and TRBJ1-3, with 7 bases that match TRBD1. V lost 8 bases, J lost 0 bases, and 4 bases stayed unmatched. From germline, CDR1 is LNHDA and CDR2 SQIVND (reference sequence). The CDR3 is made up of 14 amino acids. CDR3 loop: CASGQVTSGNTIYF. The CDR3 DNA follows: TGTGCCAGTGGACAGGTCACCTCTGGAAACACCATATATTTT.

The rearrangement links TRBV20-1 to TRBJ2-1; D is unresolved. Germline loops: CDR1 DFQATT, CDR2 SNEGSKA (reference sequence). V lost 5 bases and J lost 4, with 6 bases in between. The CDR3 length is 11 residues. DNA for the CDR3: TGCAGTGCTGCCCGTTACAATGAGCAGTTCTTC. This encodes CSAARYNEQFF.